These 21 T cell receptor beta chains came from one sample sequenced in a study of CD8 T cells in ankylosing spondylitis. TCRdb re-derived calls from the 5' RACE reads in MiXCR, one entry per CDR3 protein. The table shows 30,000 to 45,000 distinct CDR3 sequences, with more than 15% occurring only once. The sequencing input was blood. Source of these receptors: a male donor with ankylosing spondylitis or in good health (not recorded which).

In this sample, this clonotype turned up a few times. The chain combines TRBV28 with TRBJ2-5, with TRBD1 matching over 8 bases. Germline CDR1 MDHEN, CDR2 SYDVKM. The CDR3 loop spans 16 amino acids. Trimming took 5 bases from V and 0 from J; bases not matched to a gene: 8. The CDR3: CASSPRTGIDQETQYF. The DNA for the CDR3 is TGTGCCAGCAGTCCCCGGACAGGGATCGACCAAGAGACCCAGTACTTC.

The chain recombines TRBV5-1 with TRBJ2-3, with D perhaps TRBD1 or TRBD2 (5 bases each). Germline assignment: CDR1 SGHRS and CDR2 YFSETQ. The CDR3 totals 12 residues. V was trimmed by 7 bases and J by 0 bases, leaving 6 bases between them. CDR3 residues: CASEGSTDTQYF. The CDR3 region has the DNA TGCGCCAGCGAGGGGAGCACAGATACGCAGTATTTT. The full variable domain, completed using reference TRBV5-1 and TRBJ2-3, is KAGVTQTPRYLIKTRGQQVTLSCSPISGHRSVSWYQQTPGQGLQFLFEYFSETQRNKGNFPGRFSGRQFSNSRSEMNVSTLELGDSALYLCASEGSTDTQYFGPGTRLTVL.

This clonotype was counted between two and nine times. This chain joins TRBV9 and TRBJ2-7, with 10 positions matching TRBD2. CDR3 length: 14 amino acids. Per the germline V gene, CDR1 is SGDLS and CDR2 is YYNGEE. The trim removed 1 base at V and 2 bases at J, leaving 0 bases unmatched. The CDR3 sequence: CASSVSGRAYEQYF. The CDR3 DNA reads TGTGCCAGCAGCGTAAGCGGGAGGGCCTACGAGCAGTACTTC.

The chain combines TRBV15 with TRBJ2-5, with 9 bases that match TRBD1. Looked up from germline, CDR1 is LNHNV and CDR2 is YYDKDF (reference sequence). V shed 4 bases, J shed 4 bases, and the junction held 7 bases outside the gene matches. The CDR3 loop spans 15 amino acids. The CDR3 loop is CATSTRDRDVETQYF. The DNA for the CDR3 is TGTGCCACCAGCACGCGGGACAGGGATGTAGAGACCCAGTACTTC. Full variable domain (outside the CDR3, taken from reference TRBV15 and TRBJ2-5): DAMVIQNPRYQVTQFGKPVTLSCSQTLNHNVMYWYQQKSSQAPKLLFHYYDKDFNNEADTPDNFQSRRPNTSFCFLDIRSPGLGDTAMYLCATSTRDRDVETQYFGPGTRLLVL.

This clonotype was found a few times. The rearrangement joins TRBV5-5 to TRBJ2-2; 9 bases agree with TRBD2. The CDR3 is made up of 17 amino acids. CDR1 SGHKS and CDR2 YYEKEE come from the germline V gene (reference sequence). The trim removed 4 bases at V and 4 bases at J, leaving 11 bases unmatched. The CDR3 sequence: CASSPPGLAGFTGELFF. The CDR3 bases are TGTGCCAGCAGCCCCCCCGGGCTAGCGGGATTCACCGGGGAGCTGTTTTTT. The full variable domain, its missing parts supplied by reference TRBV5-5 and TRBJ2-2, is DAGVTQSPTHLIKTRGQQVTLRCSPISGHKSVSWYQQVLGQGPQFIFQYYEKEERGRGNFPDRFSARQFPNYSSELNVNALLLGDSALYLCASSPPGLAGFTGELFFGEGSRLTVL.

V and J are TRBV24-1 and TRBJ2-1; 7 bases fit TRBD1. With V trimmed by 7 bases and J by 7 bases, 0 bases remained unmatched. The CDR3 is 11 amino acids. In germline, CDR1 is KGHDR, CDR2 SFDVKD. CDR3 amino acids: CATSRGNEQFF. CDR3 nucleotides: TGTGCCACCAGCAGGGGGAATGAGCAGTTCTTC.

This clonotype appeared a few times. J is TRBJ2-1 and V is TRBV6-2 or TRBV6-3; D perhaps matches TRBD1 (6 bases). Germline V CDR1 and CDR2: MNHEY, SVGEGT. V lost 2 bases, J lost 4 bases, and 6 bases lay in between. The CDR3 is 13 residues long. The chain's CDR3 is CASSYGTYNEQFF. CDR3 sequence (DNA): TGTGCCAGCAGTTACGGGACATACAATGAGCAGTTCTTC.

Only a few counts were recorded for this clonotype. The rearrangement links TRBV27 to TRBJ2-1; 9 bases map to TRBD1. The CDR3 consists of 16 residues. CDR1 is MNHEY, CDR2 SMNVEV, per germline (reference sequence). V dropped 3 bases and J dropped 6; count of bases not matched to a gene: 9. CDR3 in DNA: TGTGCCAGCAGTTTCTCCTGGGACAGGGTTACCAATGAGCAGTTCTTC. The encoded protein is CASSFSWDRVTNEQFF.

The table lists this clonotype with a few counts. The chain recombines TRBV5-5 with TRBJ1-2, with D possibly being TRBD1 (5 bases). From germline, CDR1 is SGHKS and CDR2 YYEKEE (reference sequence). Trimming removed 4 bases at V and 6 bases at J, with 10 bases between. The CDR3 runs to 12 residues. The CDR3 nucleotides are TGTGCCAGCAGCCGCTTAGGGGATGGCTACACCTTC. Protein product: CASSRLGDGYTF.

This chain connects TRBV29-1 to TRBJ2-3; the D is unclear. Trimming took off 3 bases at V and 6 bases at J, with 7 bases between the two ends. This CDR3 comprises 11 residues. Germline values: CDR1 SQVTM, CDR2 ANQGSEA. The CDR3 loop is CSVESGDTQYF. The CDR3 nucleotides read TGCAGCGTTGAGTCCGGCGATACGCAGTATTTT.

In this sample, this clonotype turned up a few times. The chain is built from TRBV6-1 and TRBJ2-1; D perhaps matches TRBD2 (5 bases). Germline values: CDR1 MNHNS, CDR2 SASEGT. V was shortened by 2 bases and J by 1 base, with 9 bases between the two germline ends. The CDR3 covers 15 residues. The CDR3 region is CASSETRESYNEQFF. DNA of the CDR3: TGTGCCAGCAGTGAAACTAGGGAATCCTACAATGAGCAGTTCTTC.

The chain has TRBV10-3 and TRBJ2-1; TRBD2 matches at 7 bases. V trimming: 10 bases; J trimming: 1 base; junction bases outside the gene matches: 7. This CDR3 is 14 amino acids long. CDR1 is ENHRY, CDR2 SYGVKD, per germline. The CDR3 sequence: CASKREGSYNEQFF. The DNA of the CDR3 is TGTGCCAGTAAAAGGGAGGGATCCTACAATGAGCAGTTCTTC.

The chain couples TRBV7-2 to TRBJ2-4, with TRBD2 matching 7 bases. The CDR3 is made up of 13 amino acids. V was clipped by 4 bases and J by 7 bases; unmatched bases: 4. CDR1 SGHTA and CDR2 FQGNSA come from the germline V gene. As DNA, the CDR3 is TGTGCCAGCAGCTGGAGGGAGGGGAACATTCAGTACTTC. Translated, it gives CASSWREGNIQYF.

At least ten counts were recorded for this clonotype. This chain joins TRBV29-1 and TRBJ1-4; D remains unclear. Germline values: CDR1 SQVTM, CDR2 ANQGSEA. CDR3 length: 11 amino acids. The germline V and J ends were trimmed by 1 base and 7 bases, with 4 bases remaining between them. The CDR3 DNA reads TGCAGCGTTGAAGTCGGTGAAAAACTGTTTTTT. It is translated as CSVEVGEKLFF.

V is TRBV11-2 and J is TRBJ2-3; D is unclear. The ends were cut back, 1 base at V and 0 bases at J, with 8 bases in the middle. The CDR3 length is 15 residues. Germline V gene data show CDR1 as SGHAT and CDR2 as FQNNGV. CDR3 nucleotide sequence: TGTGCCAGCAGCTTAGCGTGGGGTAGCACAGATACGCAGTATTTT. This translates into CASSLAWGSTDTQYF.

The chain is built from TRBV5-1 and TRBJ2-6, with TRBD1 matching 8 bases. The CDR3 runs 17 residues. Losses at the gene ends were 4 bases for V and 4 bases for J; bases not matched to a gene: 10. Germline V gene lookup returns CDR1 SGHRS and CDR2 YFSETQ. CDR3 coding DNA: TGCGCCAGCAGCCGGACAGGGATAACGGGAGGGGCCAACGTCCTGACTTTC. The encoded protein is CASSRTGITGGANVLTF.

This CDR3 is CASSLNPAQFGELFF. CDR3 nucleotide sequence: TGTGCCAGCAGCTTAAACCCAGCGCAGTTCGGGGAGCTGTTTTTT. The chain couples TRBV7-3 to TRBJ2-2; no firm D call. The germline V gene encodes CDR1 SGHTA and CDR2 FQGTGA. CDR3 length: 15 residues. Trimming removed 1 base at V and 7 bases at J, with 13 bases between.

This clonotype was seen only a few times. The J gene is TRBJ2-1, the V gene TRBV20-1; 7 bases fit TRBD2. The CDR3 runs to 13 residues. Germline CDR1 is DFQATT and CDR2 is SNEGSKA (reference sequence). The junction had 7 bases not matched to a gene; V was cut back by 2 bases and J by 9 bases. CDR3 residues: CSARLGLVGEQFF. For the CDR3, the DNA is TGCAGTGCTAGACTCGGACTAGTGGGTGAGCAGTTCTTC.

This clonotype was found many times. CDR3 region: CSVVDRGVGYTF. The CDR3 DNA reads as TGCAGCGTTGTGGACAGGGGAGTTGGCTACACCTTC. V usage is TRBV29-1 and J usage is TRBJ1-2; the match to TRBD1 covers 9 bases. CDR3 length equals 12 residues. With V trimmed by 4 bases and J by 7 bases, 4 bases remained unmatched. CDR1 SQVTM and CDR2 ANQGSEA come from the germline V gene. The full variable domain, completed using reference TRBV29-1 and TRBJ1-2, is SAVISQKPSRDICQRGTSLTIQCQVDSQVTMMFWYRQQPGQSLTLIATANQGSEATYESGFVIDKFPISRPNLTFSTLTVSNMSPEDSSIYLCSVVDRGVGYTFGSGTRLTVV.

The V and J genes are TRBV5-1 and TRBJ2-2; a weak D match, TRBD1 (6 bases). Per germline, CDR1 SGHRS and CDR2 YFSETQ. The CDR3 is made up of 15 amino acids. The V end was cut by 0 bases, the J end by 3 bases, with 9 bases between. The CDR3 is CASSLVPGDTGELFF. In nucleotides, the CDR3 is TGCGCCAGCAGCTTGGTACCAGGGGACACCGGGGAGCTGTTTTTT.

This clonotype was counted a few times. The V call is TRBV29-1, the J call TRBJ2-2; D is perhaps TRBD1 or TRBD2 (6 bases each). The CDR3 is made up of 13 amino acids. Germline lookup yields CDR1 SQVTM and CDR2 ANQGSEA. Trimming shortened V by 6 bases and J by 4 bases, and 12 bases separated the two germline ends. The CDR3 here is CSVEGDSTGELFF. DNA for the CDR3: TGCAGCGTGGAGGGGGATAGCACCGGGGAGCTGTTTTTT.